Listed below are T cell receptor beta chains from one sample, sequenced in a study of T cell responses to AZD1222 COVID-19 vaccine. Only in-frame clones appear in the TCRdb table, and some are missing; sequencing was by immunoSEQ multiplex PCR. The sample comprises 150,000 to 200,000 clones, approximately 94% of which are singletons, and just over 5% rests with the top ten. Sequencing was performed on peripheral blood, taken 28 days after the second AZD1222 dose. The source is an adult who received the AZD1222 COVID-19 vaccine. CDR3s include the opening cysteine and the closing phenylalanine or tryptophan.

v_call	j_call	cdr3_aa
TRBV28	TRBJ2-3	CASSATTGGADTQYF
TRBV27	TRBJ1-2	CASSLSWGLNYGYTF
TRBV5-1	TRBJ1-2	CASSSETGGVGYTF
TRBV19	TRBJ1-1	CASSPPGTVNTEAFF
TRBV19	TRBJ2-2	CASSARSQVRGLFF
TRBV2	TRBJ2-7	CASSVSLAGSSYEQYF
TRBV15	TRBJ1-1	CATSREGDSEAFF
TRBV30	TRBJ2-7	CAWGRGRVREQYF
TRBV11-2	TRBJ1-2	CASSPQGAHYGYTF
TRBV2	TRBJ2-4	CASSEWAGVGKNIQYF
TRBV6-5	TRBJ2-3	CASSYSMASLGDTQYF
TRBV11-2	TRBJ1-2	CASSYNRGGYTF
TRBV10-3	TRBJ1-4	CAISATGVNEKLFF
TRBV18	TRBJ1-4	CASSPGQGRGEKLFF
TRBV11-2	TRBJ2-1	CASSLDKGGWNEQFF
TRBV28	TRBJ1-2	CASHGVLVGYTF
TRBV27	TRBJ1-4	CASSPQNIPTNEKLFF
TRBV7-3	TRBJ2-7	CASSRDKQYEQYF
TRBV19	TRBJ2-1	CASSMSGRMRNEQFF
TRBV28	TRBJ1-2	CASSLTGKDGYTF
TRBV4-1	TRBJ2-7	CASSQVFPTGTSLSSYEQYF
TRBV18	TRBJ2-7	CASSPIAEGSYEQYF
TRBV7-9	TRBJ1-1	CASSGQGVHTEAFF
TRBV3-1/TRBV3-2	TRBJ2-5	CASSQIRGLVETQYF
TRBV5-4	TRBJ1-4	CASSFRITDEGEKLFF
TRBV5-4	TRBJ2-7	CASSLGPHGEQYF
TRBV4-1	TRBJ2-1	CASSQGVSNEQFF
TRBV14	TRBJ1-4	CASSQMRGGGEKLFF
TRBV20-1	TRBJ2-7	CSAPGQIEQYF
TRBV4-3	TRBJ1-1	CASSQAGPRTEAFF
TRBV29-1	TRBJ1-1	CSALLGTTEAFF
TRBV2	TRBJ1-2	CASSPDRFVGPRNYGYTF
TRBV7-9	TRBJ1-1	CASSSQNRGRNTEAFF
TRBV27	TRBJ2-7	CASRMTGGYEQYF
TRBV2	TRBJ1-2	CASSGDTTYYGYTF